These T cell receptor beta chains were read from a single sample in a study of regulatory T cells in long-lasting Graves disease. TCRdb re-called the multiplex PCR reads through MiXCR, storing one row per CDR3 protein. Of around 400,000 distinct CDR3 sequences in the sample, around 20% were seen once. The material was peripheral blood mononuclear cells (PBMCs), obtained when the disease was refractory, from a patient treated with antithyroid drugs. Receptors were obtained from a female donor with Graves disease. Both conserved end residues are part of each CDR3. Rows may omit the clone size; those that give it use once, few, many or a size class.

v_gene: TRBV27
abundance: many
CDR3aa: CASSLAGGAYEQYF

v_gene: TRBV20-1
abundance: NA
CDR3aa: CSATRTLSYEQYF

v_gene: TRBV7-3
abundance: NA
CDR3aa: CASSLRAENYNEQFF

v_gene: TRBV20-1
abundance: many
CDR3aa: CSATGLAIEQFF

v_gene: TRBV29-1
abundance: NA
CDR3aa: CSVGGGEQETQYF

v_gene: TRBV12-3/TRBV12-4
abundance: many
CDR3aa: CASSVRGSNQPQHF

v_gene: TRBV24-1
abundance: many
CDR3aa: CATRGTGDGEAFF

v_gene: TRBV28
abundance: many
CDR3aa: CASSTPTSGQETQYF

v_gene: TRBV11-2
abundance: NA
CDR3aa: CASSPPSGASYNEQFF

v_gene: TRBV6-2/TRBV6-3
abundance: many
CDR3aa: CASSEVAGYKEKLFF

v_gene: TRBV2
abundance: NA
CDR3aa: CASKGQGLLRTGELFF

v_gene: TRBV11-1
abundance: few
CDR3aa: CASSLGTGPYNEQFF

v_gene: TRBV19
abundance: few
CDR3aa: CASSIPSTGNYGYTF

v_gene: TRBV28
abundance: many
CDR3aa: CASLGDSRTEAFF

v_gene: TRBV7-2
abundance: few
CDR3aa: CASSPRGLRKNEQYF

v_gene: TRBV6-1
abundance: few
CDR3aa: CATKTLAGDRNEQFF

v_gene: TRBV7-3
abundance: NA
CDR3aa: CASSLRQGSGYTF

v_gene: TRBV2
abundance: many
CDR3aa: CASNPGQFNYGYTF

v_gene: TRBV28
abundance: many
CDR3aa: CASSLPPGTGFYEQYF

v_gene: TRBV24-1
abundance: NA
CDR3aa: CATTNPSYEQYF

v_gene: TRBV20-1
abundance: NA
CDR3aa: CSAQVGARTDTQYF

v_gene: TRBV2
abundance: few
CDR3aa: CASSEEQAARHF

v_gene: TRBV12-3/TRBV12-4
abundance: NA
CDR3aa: CASSFFWGKDLSSGANVLTF

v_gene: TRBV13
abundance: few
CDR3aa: CASSLGEGREVPSEQYF

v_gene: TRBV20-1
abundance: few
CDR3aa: CSAGVGGYYSNQPQHF

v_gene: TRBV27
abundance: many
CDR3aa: CATMTGTGYTF

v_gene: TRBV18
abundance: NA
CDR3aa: CASSPPTGGVGNTIYF

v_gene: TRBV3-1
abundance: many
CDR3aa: CASSVGTFEQYF

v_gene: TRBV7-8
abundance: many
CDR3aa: CASSLTGTSGSYEQYF

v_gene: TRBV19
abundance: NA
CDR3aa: CASSIRTGNSYEQYF

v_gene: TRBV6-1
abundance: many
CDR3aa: CASSGTGEGETQYF

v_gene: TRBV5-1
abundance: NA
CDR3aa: CASSSSLSGTQAPDYGYTF

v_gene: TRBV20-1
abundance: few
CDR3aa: CSATGLQETQYF

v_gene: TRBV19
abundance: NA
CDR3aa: CASSGGGRYEQFF

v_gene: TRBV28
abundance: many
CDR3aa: CASRDTNQPQHF

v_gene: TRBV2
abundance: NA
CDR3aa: CASSEDTREIYDNEQFF

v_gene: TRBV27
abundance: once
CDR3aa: CASGLVGETQYF

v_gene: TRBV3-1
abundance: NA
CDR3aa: CASSPGRTSGATDTQYF

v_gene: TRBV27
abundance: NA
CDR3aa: CASSFGTTTEAFF

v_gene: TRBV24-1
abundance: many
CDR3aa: CATIVDEYYEQYF

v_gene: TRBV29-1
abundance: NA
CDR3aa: CSVVREGPGGEQFF

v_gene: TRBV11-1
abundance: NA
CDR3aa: CASSFSSEVPVTGELFF

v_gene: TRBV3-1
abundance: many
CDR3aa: CASSQVVGYEQYF

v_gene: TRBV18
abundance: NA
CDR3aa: CASSPLDGQGATEAFF

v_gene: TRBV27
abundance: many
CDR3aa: CASSPGLGEQFF

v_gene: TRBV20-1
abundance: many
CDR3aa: CSARDASPNEQFF

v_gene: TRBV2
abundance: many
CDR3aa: CASTGASGVPGELFF

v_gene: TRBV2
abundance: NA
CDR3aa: CASSLSGMTEAFF

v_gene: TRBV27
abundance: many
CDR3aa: CASSVTGTGGGKLFF

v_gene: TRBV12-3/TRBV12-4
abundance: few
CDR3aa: CASSTPQVGSYNEQFF

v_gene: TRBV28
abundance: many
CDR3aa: CASLAGALSGNTIYF

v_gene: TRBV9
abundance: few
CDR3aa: CASSVAAGVQETQYF

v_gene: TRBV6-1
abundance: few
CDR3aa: CASGRITDTQYF

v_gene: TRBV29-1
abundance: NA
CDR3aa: CSVGGAGNTIYF

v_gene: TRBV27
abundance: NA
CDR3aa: CASSPSLTQETQYF